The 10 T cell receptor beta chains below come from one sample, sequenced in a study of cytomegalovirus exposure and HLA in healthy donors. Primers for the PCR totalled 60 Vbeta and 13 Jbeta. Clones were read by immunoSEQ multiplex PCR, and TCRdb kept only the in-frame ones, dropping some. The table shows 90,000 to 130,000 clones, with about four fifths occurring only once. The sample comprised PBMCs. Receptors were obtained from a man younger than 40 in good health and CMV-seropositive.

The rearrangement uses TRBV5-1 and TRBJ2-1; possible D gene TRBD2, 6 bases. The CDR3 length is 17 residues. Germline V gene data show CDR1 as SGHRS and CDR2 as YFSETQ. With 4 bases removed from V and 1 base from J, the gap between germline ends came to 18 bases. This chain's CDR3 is CASSLLGGLFSYNEQFF. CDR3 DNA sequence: TGCGCCAGCAGCCTACTCGGAGGGCTCTTTTCCTACAATGAGCAGTTCTTC.

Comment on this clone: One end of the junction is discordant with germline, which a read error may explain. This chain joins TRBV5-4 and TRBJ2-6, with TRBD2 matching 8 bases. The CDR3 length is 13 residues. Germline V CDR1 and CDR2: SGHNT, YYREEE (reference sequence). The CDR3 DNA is TGTGCCAGCAGCTTGTCAGCGGGGGATGGTGTGGCTTTC. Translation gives CASSLSAGDGVAF.

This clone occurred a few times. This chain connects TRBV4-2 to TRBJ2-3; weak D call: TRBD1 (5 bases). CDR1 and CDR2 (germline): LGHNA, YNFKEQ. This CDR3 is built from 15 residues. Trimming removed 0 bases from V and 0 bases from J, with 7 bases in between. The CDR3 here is CASSQDDSSTDTQYF. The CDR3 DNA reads TGTGCCAGCAGCCAAGATGACAGCAGCACAGATACGCAGTATTTT.

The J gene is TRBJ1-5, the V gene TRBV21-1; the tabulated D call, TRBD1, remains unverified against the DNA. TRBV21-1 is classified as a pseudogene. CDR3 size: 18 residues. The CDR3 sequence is CASSAIPGQRSSNQPQHF. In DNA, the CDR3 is TGTGCCAGCAGCGCGATCCCGGGACAGCGATCTAGCAATCAGCCCCAGCATTTT.

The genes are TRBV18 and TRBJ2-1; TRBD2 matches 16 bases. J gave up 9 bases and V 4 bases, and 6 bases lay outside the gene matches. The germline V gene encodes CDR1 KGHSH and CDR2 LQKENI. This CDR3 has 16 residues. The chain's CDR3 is CASSHGTSGRVSEQFF. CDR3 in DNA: TGTGCCAGCTCACACGGGACTAGCGGGAGGGTGAGTGAGCAGTTCTTC. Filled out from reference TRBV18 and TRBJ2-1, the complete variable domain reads NAGVMQNPRHLVRRRGQEARLRCSPMKGHSHVYWYRQLPEEGLKFMVYLQKENIIDESGMPKERFSAEFPKEGPSILRIQQVVRGDSAAYFCASSHGTSGRVSEQFFGPGTRLTVL.

The CDR3 DNA reads TGTGCCAGCAGCTCGGGACAGGGCCCGGAGACCCAGTACTTC. Translating gives CASSSGQGPETQYF. The chain employs TRBV7-9 and TRBJ2-5, with 9 bases matching TRBD1. The CDR3 has 14 amino acids. Germline values: CDR1 SEHNR, CDR2 FQNEAQ (reference sequence). J gave up 5 bases and V 4 bases, and 5 bases lay outside the gene matches.

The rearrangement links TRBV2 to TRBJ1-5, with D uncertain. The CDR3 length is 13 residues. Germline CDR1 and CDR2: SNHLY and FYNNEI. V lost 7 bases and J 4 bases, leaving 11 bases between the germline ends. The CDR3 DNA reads TGTGCCAGCAAGCCGCAGGATAATCAGCCCCAGCATTTT. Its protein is CASKPQDNQPQHF.

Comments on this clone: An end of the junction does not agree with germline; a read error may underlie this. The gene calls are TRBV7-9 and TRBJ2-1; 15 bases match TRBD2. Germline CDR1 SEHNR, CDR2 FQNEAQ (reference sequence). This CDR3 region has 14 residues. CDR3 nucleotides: TGTTCCAGCAGCTTGGGGACTAGCGGGGGGCTTTTGATCTTC. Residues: CSSSLGTSGGLLIF.

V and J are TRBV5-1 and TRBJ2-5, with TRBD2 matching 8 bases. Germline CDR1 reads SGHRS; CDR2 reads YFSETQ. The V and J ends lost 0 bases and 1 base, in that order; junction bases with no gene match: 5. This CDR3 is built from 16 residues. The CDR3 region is CASSLGTGGLQETQYF. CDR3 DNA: TGCGCCAGCAGCTTGGGAACGGGGGGGCTCCAAGAGACCCAGTACTTC.

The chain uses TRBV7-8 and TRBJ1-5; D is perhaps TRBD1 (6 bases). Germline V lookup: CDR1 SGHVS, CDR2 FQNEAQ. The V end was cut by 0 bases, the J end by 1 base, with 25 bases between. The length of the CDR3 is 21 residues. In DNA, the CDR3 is TGTGCCAGCAGCTTAGCGCTTGGGGGGGCCAGTTTTCAATTAAGCAATCAGCCCCAGCATTTT. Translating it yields CASSLALGGASFQLSNQPQHF.